This T cell receptor (beta chain) was found in a study of blood T cell repertoires in COVID-19. The wider study: Specimens from acute and convalescent COVID-19 originated in the United States, Italy and Spain. Nucleic acid was either cDNA or gDNA, and it came from T cells, B-cell-depleted T cells, or PBMCs.

Deletions cut 5 bases from V and 2 bases from J, with 17 bases between. CDR1 is PRHDT, CDR2 FYEKMQ, per germline (reference sequence). The CDR3 totals 16 residues. Authors' processing steps: Amplified reference gene primers provided the basis for estimating nucleated cell counts. The data were produced by immunoSEQ multiplex PCR, yet TCRdb's version contains in-frame clones alone and is incomplete. The V and J calls and clone size were taken over from that table, and D and trimming were inferred from the DNA. The profile shows roughly 57,000 clones, more than 70% of them singletons. Seattle participants joined during active infection and were tracked over time.

The genes are TRBV13 and TRBJ2-3, with D possibly matching TRBD1 (6 bases). The sequence was obtained from a man under 40 with COVID-19, enrolled during active disease. Material for sequencing was peripheral blood. CDR3 protein: CASSDGQWGPTDTQYF. The CDR3 DNA follows: TGTGCCAGCAGCGACGGACAGTGGGGGCCCACAGATACGCAGTATTTT.